This TCR beta chain was recovered during a study of a mutant IDH1 vaccine in newly diagnosed glioma. Study in general: A 62.5% male, 37.5% female split and a mean age of roughly 44 years characterized treated patients. Most patients had received both radiotherapy and temozolomide, the prior options being radiotherapy, temozolomide, or both.

CDR1 is SNHLY and CDR2 is FYNNEI in the germline V gene. Trimming removed 6 bases from V and 0 bases from J, with 12 bases in between. The CDR3 is 15 residues long. Profiling relied on immunoSEQ multiplex PCR, and the TCRdb table lists in-frame clones only, not all of them. The table shows around 60,000 clones, with 80% to 95% occurring only once. Time point reported: baseline, week 1 (first vaccination visit). Treatment denoted: pre-vaccination baseline after standard-of-care therapy. The sequencing used PBMCs, collected from a glioma patient treated with radiotherapy, temozolomide or both. The receptor's source is a man between 45 and 60 years old with glioma. The genes are TRBV2 and TRBJ1-5; D is ambiguous. This chain's CDR3 is CASSKQSNSNQPQHF. The CDR3, as DNA: TGTGCCAGCAGCAAACAGAGCAATAGCAATCAGCCCCAGCATTTT. Full variable domain (rest looked up from reference TRBV2 and TRBJ1-5): EPEVTQTPSHQVTQMGQEVILRCVPISNHLYFYWYRQILGQKVEFLVSFYNNEISEKSEIFDDQFSVERPDGSNFTLKIRSTKLEDSAMYFCASSKQSNSNQPQHFGDGTRLSIL.